One sample yielded the 4 T cell receptor beta chains listed below, sequenced in a study of shared clonotypes between healthy human individuals. Assay: immunoSEQ multiplex PCR; the TCRdb copy retains only in-frame clones and omits some. This sample has about 2 million clones; approximately 94% occur once, and the top ten carry roughly 1.2%. CD45RO-negative CD8 cells positively selected for CCR7 made up the naive population, which excluded terminally differentiated effector memory CD45RA+ cells. The specimen was naive CD8+ T cells sorted from blood. These TCRs come from a man younger than 35 in good health.

The CDR3 coding sequence is TGTGCCAGCAGCTTGGGGCTCCAAAACACAGATACGCAGTATTTT. This translates into CASSLGLQNTDTQYF. The chain recombines TRBV5-4 with TRBJ2-3; D call uncertain. The CDR3 has 15 residues. Germline loops: CDR1 SGHNT, CDR2 YYREEE (reference sequence). Trimming took 0 bases from V and 2 from J, leaving 10 bases between them.

The CDR3 sequence is CASSSEVGEAFF. CDR3 coding DNA: TGTGCCAGCAGCTCGGAGGTGGGTGAAGCTTTCTTT. The rearrangement uses TRBV11-1 and TRBJ1-1, with D unresolved. This CDR3 spans 12 amino acids. Trimming stripped 4 bases from V and 7 bases from J, with 10 bases between. In germline, CDR1 is SGHAT, CDR2 FQDESV (reference sequence).

The rearrangement uses TRBV11-1 and TRBJ2-7; a weak D match, TRBD2 (6 bases). CDR1 is SGHAT and CDR2 is FQDESV in the germline V gene (reference sequence). V lost 3 bases, J lost 2 bases, and 8 bases lay in between. The CDR3 is made up of 13 amino acids. This CDR3 reads CASSFGGAYEQYF. CDR3 in DNA: TGTGCCAGCAGCTTCGGCGGGGCCTACGAGCAGTACTTC.

This sequence joins TRBV6-1 and TRBJ2-7; possibly TRBD1 or TRBD2 for D (5 bases each). From germline, CDR1 is MNHNS and CDR2 SASEGT. The CDR3 spans 14 residues. Trimming took off 2 bases at V and 1 base at J, with 9 bases between the two ends. The CDR3 nucleotides read TGTGCCAGCAGTGAAAGGGGACCTTCCTACGAGCAGTACTTC. Amino acids: CASSERGPSYEQYF.